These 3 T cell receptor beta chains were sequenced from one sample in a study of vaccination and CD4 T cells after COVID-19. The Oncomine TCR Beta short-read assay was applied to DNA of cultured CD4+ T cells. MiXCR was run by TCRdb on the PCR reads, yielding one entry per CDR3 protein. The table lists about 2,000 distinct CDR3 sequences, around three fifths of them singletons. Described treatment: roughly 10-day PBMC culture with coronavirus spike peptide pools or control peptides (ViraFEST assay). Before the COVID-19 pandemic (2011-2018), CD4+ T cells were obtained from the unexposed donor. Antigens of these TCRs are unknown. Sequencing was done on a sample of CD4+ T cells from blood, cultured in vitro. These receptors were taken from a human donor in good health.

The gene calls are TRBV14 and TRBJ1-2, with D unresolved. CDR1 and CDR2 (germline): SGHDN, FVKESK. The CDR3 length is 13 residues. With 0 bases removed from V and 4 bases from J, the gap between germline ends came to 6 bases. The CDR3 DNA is TGTGCCAGCAGCCAAGATGAGGGCTATGGCTACACCTTC. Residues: CASSQDEGYGYTF.

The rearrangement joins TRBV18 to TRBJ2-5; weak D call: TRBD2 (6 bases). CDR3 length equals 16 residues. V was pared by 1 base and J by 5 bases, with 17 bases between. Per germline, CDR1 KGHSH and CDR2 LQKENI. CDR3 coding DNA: TGTGCCAGCTCACCACGGGATGGGAGGCCCCCCGAGACCCAGTACTTC. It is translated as CASSPRDGRPPETQYF.

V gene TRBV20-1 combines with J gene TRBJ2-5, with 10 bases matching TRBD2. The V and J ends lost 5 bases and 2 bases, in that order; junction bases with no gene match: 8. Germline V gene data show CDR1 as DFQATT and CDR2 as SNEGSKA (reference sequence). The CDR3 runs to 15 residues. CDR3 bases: TGCAGTGCTCCACCGGCTAGCGGGAGTCAAGAGACCCAGTACTTC. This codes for CSAPPASGSQETQYF.